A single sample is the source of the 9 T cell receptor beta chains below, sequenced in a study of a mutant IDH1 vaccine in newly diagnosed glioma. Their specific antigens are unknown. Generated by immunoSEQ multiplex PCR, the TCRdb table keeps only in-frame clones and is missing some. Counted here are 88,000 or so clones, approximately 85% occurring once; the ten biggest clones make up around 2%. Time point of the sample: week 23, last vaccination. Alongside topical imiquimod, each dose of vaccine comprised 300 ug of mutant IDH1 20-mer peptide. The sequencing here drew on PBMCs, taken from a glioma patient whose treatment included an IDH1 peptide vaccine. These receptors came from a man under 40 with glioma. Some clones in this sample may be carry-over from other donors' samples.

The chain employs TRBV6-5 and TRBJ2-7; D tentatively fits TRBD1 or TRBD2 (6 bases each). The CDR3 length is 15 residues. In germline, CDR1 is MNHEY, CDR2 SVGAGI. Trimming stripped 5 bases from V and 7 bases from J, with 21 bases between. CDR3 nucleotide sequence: TGTGCCAGCAGTATTCGAGGGGGGCGAAAAGATGAGCAGTACTTC. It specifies CASSIRGGRKDEQYF.

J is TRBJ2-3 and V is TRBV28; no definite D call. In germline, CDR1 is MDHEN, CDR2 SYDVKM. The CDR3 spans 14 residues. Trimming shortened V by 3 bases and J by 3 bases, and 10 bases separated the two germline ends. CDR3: CASSLFLRTDTQYF. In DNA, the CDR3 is TGTGCCAGCAGTTTGTTCCTTCGGACAGATACGCAGTATTTT.

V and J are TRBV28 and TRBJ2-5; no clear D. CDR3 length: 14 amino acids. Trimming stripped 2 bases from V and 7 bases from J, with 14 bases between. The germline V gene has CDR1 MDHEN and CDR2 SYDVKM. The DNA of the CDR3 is TGTGCCAGCAGTTTAGCTGGTACGCTAGGGACCCAGTACTTC. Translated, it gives CASSLAGTLGTQYF.

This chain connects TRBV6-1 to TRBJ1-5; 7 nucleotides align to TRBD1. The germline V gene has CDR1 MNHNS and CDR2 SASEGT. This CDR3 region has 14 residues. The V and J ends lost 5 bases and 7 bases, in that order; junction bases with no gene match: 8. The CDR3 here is CASSSTGTVQPQHF. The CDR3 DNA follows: TGTGCCAGCAGTTCGACAGGGACGGTCCAGCCCCAGCATTTT.

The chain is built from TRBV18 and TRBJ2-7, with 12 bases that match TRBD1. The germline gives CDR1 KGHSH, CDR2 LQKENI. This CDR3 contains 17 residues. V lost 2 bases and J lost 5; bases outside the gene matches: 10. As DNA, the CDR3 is TGTGCCAGCTCACCAAATACGTTTGGGACAGGGGGCGACGAGCAGTACTTC. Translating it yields CASSPNTFGTGGDEQYF.

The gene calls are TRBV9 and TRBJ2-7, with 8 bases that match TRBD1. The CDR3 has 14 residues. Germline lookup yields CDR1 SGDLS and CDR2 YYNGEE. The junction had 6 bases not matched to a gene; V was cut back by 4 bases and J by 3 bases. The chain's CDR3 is CASSQGQGLYEQYF. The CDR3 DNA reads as TGTGCCAGCAGCCAAGGACAGGGCCTCTACGAGCAGTACTTC.

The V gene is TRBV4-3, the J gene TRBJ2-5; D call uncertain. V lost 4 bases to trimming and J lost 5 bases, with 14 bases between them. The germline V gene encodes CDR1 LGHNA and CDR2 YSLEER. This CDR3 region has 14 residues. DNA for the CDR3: TGCGCCAGCAGCCCGACTGGGTCCTGGGAGACCCAGTACTTC. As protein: CASSPTGSWETQYF.

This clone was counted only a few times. The CDR3 bases are TGTGCCAGCTCACAGGGGGCTGGGACTGAAGCTTTCTTT. This gives the protein CASSQGAGTEAFF. V and J are TRBV18 and TRBJ1-1, with 7 bases matching TRBD1. Germline values: CDR1 KGHSH, CDR2 LQKENI. V shed 4 bases and J 5 bases; nucleotides not matched to a gene: 4. CDR3 length equals 13 residues. Using reference TRBV18 and TRBJ1-1 for the parts outside the CDR3, the full variable domain is NAGVMQNPRHLVRRRGQEARLRCSPMKGHSHVYWYRQLPEEGLKFMVYLQKENIIDESGMPKERFSAEFPKEGPSILRIQQVVRGDSAAYFCASSQGAGTEAFFGQGTRLTVV.

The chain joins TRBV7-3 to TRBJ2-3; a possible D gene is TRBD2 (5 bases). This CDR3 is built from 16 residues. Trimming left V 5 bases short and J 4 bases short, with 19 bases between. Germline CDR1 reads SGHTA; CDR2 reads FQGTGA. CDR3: CASSVSGSGSADTQYF. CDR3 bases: TGTGCCAGCAGCGTTAGTGGGAGTGGATCCGCAGATACGCAGTATTTT.